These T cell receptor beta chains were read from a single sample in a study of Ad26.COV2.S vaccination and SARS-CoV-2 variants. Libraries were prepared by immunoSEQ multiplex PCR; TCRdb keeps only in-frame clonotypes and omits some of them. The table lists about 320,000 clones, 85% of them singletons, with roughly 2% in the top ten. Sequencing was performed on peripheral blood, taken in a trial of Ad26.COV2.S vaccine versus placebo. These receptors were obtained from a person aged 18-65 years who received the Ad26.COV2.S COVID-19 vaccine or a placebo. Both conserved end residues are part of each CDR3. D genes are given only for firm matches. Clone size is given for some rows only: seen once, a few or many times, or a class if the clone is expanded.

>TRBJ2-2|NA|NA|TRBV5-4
TGTGCCAGCAGCCGAGACGGATCGAACACCGGGGAGCTGTTTTTT
CASSRDGSNTGELFF
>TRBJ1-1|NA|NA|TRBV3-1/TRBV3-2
TGTGCCAGCAGCCAACAGGGTTCCACTGAAGCTTTCTTT
CASSQQGSTEAFF
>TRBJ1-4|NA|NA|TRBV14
TGTGCCAGCAGCCACCGGGACGGCTATAATGAAAAACTGTTTTTT
CASSHRDGYNEKLFF
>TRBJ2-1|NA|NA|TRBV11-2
TGTGCCAGCAGCTTGACGCTAGCGAATTCCTACAATGAGCAGTTCTTC
CASSLTLANSYNEQFF
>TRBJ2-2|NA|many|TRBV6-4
TGTGCCAGCAGTGTATCAGCGGAGGCCGGGGAGCTGTTTTTT
CASSVSAEAGELFF
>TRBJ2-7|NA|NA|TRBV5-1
TGCGCCAGCAGCTTGGTTCCCGTTCCGGACAACCACTACGAGCAGTACTTC
CASSLVPVPDNHYEQYF
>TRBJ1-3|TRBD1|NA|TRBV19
TGTGCCAGTAGGAGACTAGGACAGGACCCTGGAAACACCATATATTTT
CASRRLGQDPGNTIYF
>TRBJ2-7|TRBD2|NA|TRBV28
TGTGCCAGCAGTTTAGCGGGAGGGCTAGCGGGAAGGCCGGGCGAGCAGTACTTC
CASSLAGGLAGRPGEQYF
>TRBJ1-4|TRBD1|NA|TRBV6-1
TGTGCCAGCAGTGAAGTCGGCAGGGGGCTTGGGGAAAAACTGTTTTTT
CASSEVGRGLGEKLFF
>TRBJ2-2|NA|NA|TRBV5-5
TGTGCCAGCAGCTTGGTTCGGGGGACCGGGGAGCTGTTTTTT
CASSLVRGTGELFF
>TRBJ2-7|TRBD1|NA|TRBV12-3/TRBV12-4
TGTGCCAGCCAACGACAGGGAGTCTTCGAGCAGTACTTC
CASQRQGVFEQYF
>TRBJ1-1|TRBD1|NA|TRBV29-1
TGCAGCGTTGACAGGGGGCAAAGCACTGAAGCTTTCTTT
CSVDRGQSTEAFF
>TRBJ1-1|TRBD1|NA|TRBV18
TGTGCCAGCTCACCACCGATGCAGGGGGCGTCGGCTTTCTTT
CASSPPMQGASAFF
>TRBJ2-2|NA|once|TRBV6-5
TGTGCCAGCGGAGGGTTCGGGGAGCTGTTTTTT
CASGGFGELFF
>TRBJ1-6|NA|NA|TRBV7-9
TGTGCCAGCAGCCGCAGACAGGATAATTCACCCCTCCACTTT
CASSRRQDNSPLHF
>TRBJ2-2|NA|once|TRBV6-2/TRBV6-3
TGTGCCAGCAGCAGAAACGCGAACACCGGGGAGCTGTTTTTT
CASSRNANTGELFF